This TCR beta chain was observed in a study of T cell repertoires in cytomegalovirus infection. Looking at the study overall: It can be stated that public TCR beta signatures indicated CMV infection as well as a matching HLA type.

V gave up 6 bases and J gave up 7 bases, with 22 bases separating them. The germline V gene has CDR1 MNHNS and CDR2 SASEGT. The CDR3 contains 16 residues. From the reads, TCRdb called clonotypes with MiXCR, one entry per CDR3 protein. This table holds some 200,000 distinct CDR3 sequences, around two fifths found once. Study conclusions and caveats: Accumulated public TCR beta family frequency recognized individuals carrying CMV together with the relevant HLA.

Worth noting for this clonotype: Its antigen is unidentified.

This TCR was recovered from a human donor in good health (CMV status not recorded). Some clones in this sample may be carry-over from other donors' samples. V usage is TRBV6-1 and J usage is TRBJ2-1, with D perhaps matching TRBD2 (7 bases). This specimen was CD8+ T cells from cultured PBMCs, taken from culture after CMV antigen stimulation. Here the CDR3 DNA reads TGTGCCAGCAGCGCGTTGGCGGGGGCCCCGGGGAATGAGCAGTTCTTC. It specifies CASSALAGAPGNEQFF.